These 12 T cell receptor beta chains originate from one sample sequenced in a study of blood T cell repertoires in COVID-19. Using immunoSEQ multiplex PCR, the repertoire was profiled, and TCRdb retains in-frame clones only, with some absent. The table includes under 350,000 clones, roughly 90% detected once. The sequencing input was PBMCs or T cells enriched from blood (not recorded which). Every receptor here comes from a man aged 60-69 years who had recovered from COVID-19.

V is TRBV29-1 and J is TRBJ2-3; 10 bases agree with TRBD2. Trimming removed 4 bases from V and 8 bases from J; junction bases left unmatched: 9. The CDR3 consists of 14 residues. The germline CDR1 and CDR2 sequences are SQVTM and ANQGSEA. The CDR3 sequence: CSVALAGVFGTQYF. CDR3 coding DNA: TGCAGCGTTGCCCTAGCGGGAGTTTTTGGTACGCAGTATTTT.

This chain joins TRBV24-1 and TRBJ2-7, with 13 bases that match TRBD2. With V trimmed by 5 bases and J by 4 bases, 4 bases remained unmatched. Germline values: CDR1 KGHDR, CDR2 SFDVKD. This CDR3 has 15 amino acids. The CDR3 protein is CATSAPGLAGYEQYF. CDR3 sequence (DNA): TGTGCCACCAGTGCTCCGGGACTAGCGGGATACGAGCAGTACTTC.

The rearrangement links TRBV7-3 to TRBJ1-2; D gene uncertain. In germline, CDR1 is SGHTA, CDR2 FQGTGA. V lost 4 bases and J 7 bases, leaving 16 bases between the germline ends. The CDR3 runs 14 residues. The CDR3 DNA follows: TGTGCCAGCAGCTCAGCCCCCAGAACGGGTGGCTACACCTTC. Its protein is CASSSAPRTGGYTF.

This sequence joins TRBV4-1 and TRBJ2-2; tentative D call: TRBD2 (6 bases). Germline CDR1 reads MGHRA; CDR2 reads YSYEKL. CDR3 length equals 15 residues. The V gene lost 1 base and the J gene lost 0 bases, with 6 bases spanning the gap. CDR3: CASSQASANTGELFF. For the CDR3, the DNA is TGCGCCAGCAGCCAAGCTAGCGCGAACACCGGGGAGCTGTTTTTT.

The chain is built from TRBV2 and TRBJ2-7, with D tentatively TRBD2 (6 bases). CDR1 and CDR2 (germline): SNHLY, FYNNEI. The CDR3 spans 12 residues. V lost 7 bases, J lost 4 bases, and 11 bases lay in between. The CDR3 coding sequence is TGTGCCAGCAACGGCGGGGAGTACGAGCAGTACTTC. Amino acids: CASNGGEYEQYF.

The J gene is TRBJ1-5, the V gene TRBV19; maybe TRBD1 (5 bases). With 5 bases removed from V and 2 bases from J, the gap between germline ends came to 16 bases. Germline lookup yields CDR1 LNHDA and CDR2 SQIVND (reference sequence). The CDR3 has 16 amino acids. In DNA form, the CDR3 reads TGTGCCAGTAGTCGCTCCCAGACAGTAGGCAATCAGCCCCAGCATTTT. Protein sequence: CASSRSQTVGNQPQHF.

V is TRBV27 and J is TRBJ1-6, with D tentatively TRBD1 (5 bases). The length of the CDR3 is 13 residues. Per the germline V gene, CDR1 is MNHEY and CDR2 is SMNVEV (reference sequence). The V end was cut by 4 bases, the J end by 8 bases, with 9 bases between. The CDR3 nucleotides are TGTGCCAGCAGTTGGGGCAGGGATTCACCCCTCCACTTT. It translates to CASSWGRDSPLHF.

V and J are TRBV19 and TRBJ2-1, with TRBD1 matching over 7 bases. The CDR3 runs to 15 residues. Trimming cost V 7 bases and J 4 bases; bases outside gene matches: 10. Germline CDR1 LNHDA, CDR2 SQIVND (reference sequence). The CDR3 nucleotides are TGTGCCAGTAAAAAACCAGGGGGTCCTTACAATGAGCAGTTCTTC. Protein sequence: CASKKPGGPYNEQFF.

The gene calls are TRBV15 and TRBJ2-3; no clear D. V shed 8 bases and J shed 2 bases, with 14 bases lying between them. CDR3 length: 14 amino acids. Germline V gene sequence: CDR1 LNHNV, CDR2 YYDKDF (reference sequence). The CDR3, as DNA: TGTGCCACCCGAGCCTTACTGAACACAGATACGCAGTATTTT. Translation: CATRALLNTDTQYF. Full variable domain (missing parts from reference TRBV15 and TRBJ2-3): DAMVIQNPRYQVTQFGKPVTLSCSQTLNHNVMYWYQQKSSQAPKLLFHYYDKDFNNEADTPDNFQSRRPNTSFCFLDIRSPGLGDTAMYLCATRALLNTDTQYFGPGTRLTVL.

This clone came up once. The V gene is TRBV28, the J gene TRBJ2-6; tentative D call: TRBD1 (5 bases). The CDR3 runs to 16 residues. Germline CDR1 is MDHEN and CDR2 is SYDVKM. Trimming took 7 bases from V and 2 from J, leaving 15 bases between them. The CDR3 DNA follows: TGTGCCAGCACCCCAGGTGGGGCGGCTGGGGCCAACGTCCTGACTTTC. Protein product: CASTPGGAAGANVLTF.

The CDR3, as DNA: TGTGCCATCAGTGAAGGGACAGGGTTTTCCTACAATGAGCAGTTCTTC. This encodes CAISEGTGFSYNEQFF. V gene TRBV10-3 combines with J gene TRBJ2-1; 9 bases agree with TRBD1. The length of the CDR3 is 16 residues. Germline V gene data show CDR1 as ENHRY and CDR2 as SYGVKD. The junction had 4 bases not matched to a gene; V was cut back by 3 bases and J by 1 base.

The rearrangement uses TRBV30 and TRBJ2-5; 9 bases line up with TRBD2. Germline CDR1 and CDR2: GTSNPN and SVGIG (reference sequence). V was clipped by 1 base and J by 7 bases; unmatched bases: 10. The CDR3 covers 15 residues. The CDR3 is CAWSGAGGPVVTQYF. In nucleotides, the CDR3 is TGTGCCTGGAGTGGCGCGGGGGGGCCTGTTGTGACCCAGTACTTC.